The rows below give T cell receptor beta chains drawn from one sample of a study of OX40 agonist ivuxolimab in advanced cancers. Profiling relied on immunoSEQ multiplex PCR, and the TCRdb table lists in-frame clones only, not all of them. Among about 40,000 clones listed, 82% were seen once. This material consisted of CD4+ or CD8+ T cells sorted from blood, taken in a trial of the OX40 agonist ivuxolimab. The receptors here all came from an adult with an advanced solid tumor such as melanoma, head and neck, liver or kidney cancer. Each CDR3 is given with its conserved first and last residue. D genes are given only for firm matches. Size is stated for part of the rows, as once, few or many counts, or as a class when the clone is expanded.

TRBD2,.,TRBV5-1,TRBJ2-2,TGCGCCAGCAGCTCGAGACTAGCGGACACCGGGGAGCTGTTTTTT,CASSSRLADTGELFF
.,.,TRBV28,TRBJ2-7,TGTGCCAGCAGTTTGGGGGCCCTCGAGCAGTACTTC,CASSLGALEQYF
.,few,TRBV7-3,TRBJ2-5,TGTGCCAGCAGCTTAGCCGGGAACCAAGAGACCCAGTACTTC,CASSLAGNQETQYF
.,.,TRBV5-6,TRBJ1-2,TGTGCCAGCAGCTTGCAGGGGCCAGCTAACTATGGCTACACCTTC,CASSLQGPANYGYTF
.,.,TRBV19,TRBJ2-2,TGTGCCAGTAGTATCATGGACTGGGGCGGGGAGCTGTTTTTT,CASSIMDWGGELFF
TRBD1,.,TRBV7-9,TRBJ1-4,TGTGCCAGCAGCTTACCACCGGGACAGGGCCTGAATGAAAAACTGTTTTTT,CASSLPPGQGLNEKLFF
.,.,TRBV13,TRBJ1-1,TGTGCCAGCAGCTTATATGGCAGGAGAGACACTGAAGCTTTCTTT,CASSLYGRRDTEAFF
.,few,TRBV12-5,TRBJ2-5,TGTGCTAGTGGTTTGGCGGGGCAAGAGACCCAGTACTTC,CASGLAGQETQYF
.,.,TRBV4-1,TRBJ2-7,TGCGCCAGCAGCCGTGAAGCTTCCTACGAGCAGTACTTC,CASSREASYEQYF
.,.,TRBV6-6,TRBJ2-7,TGTGCCAGCAGTTACTTTTTGGGCACCGGGGGCTACGAGCAGTACTTC,CASSYFLGTGGYEQYF
.,.,TRBV5-1,TRBJ2-5,TGCGCCAGCAGCTTGTGGGGGGACACCGCGTACTTC,CASSLWGDTAYF
TRBD1,once,TRBV28,TRBJ2-7,TGTGCCAGCGGTGCAGGGGGAACCTACGAGCAGTACTTC,CASGAGGTYEQYF
.,.,TRBV5-1,TRBJ1-4,TGCGCCAGCAGCTTGGCACCACCGGGAATAGGTGAAAAACTGTTTTTT,CASSLAPPGIGEKLFF
.,.,TRBV27,TRBJ2-2,TGTGCCAGCAGCCGGGTAACCGGGGAGCTGTTTTTT,CASSRVTGELFF
.,medium-sized,TRBV18,TRBJ1-2,TGTGCCAGCTCACCACCCCCGGGACGAAATCTCTATGGCTACACCTTC,CASSPPPGRNLYGYTF
TRBD1,.,TRBV7-8,TRBJ2-2,TGTGCCAGCAGCGCGGACGGACAGGGGGCAGTCGGGGAGCTGTTTTTT,CASSADGQGAVGELFF
TRBD1,few,TRBV7-9,TRBJ1-2,TGTGCCAGCAGGGGACAGGGGGCGGACTACACCTTC,CASRGQGADYTF
.,.,TRBV5-6,TRBJ2-1,TGTGCCAGCAGCTCTTTCCGGATTGAGCAGTTCTTC,CASSSFRIEQFF
TRBD1,.,TRBV18,TRBJ2-2,TGTGCCAGCTCACCACCGACAGGGTCCACCGGGGAGCTGTTTTTT,CASSPPTGSTGELFF
.,.,TRBV11-2,TRBJ2-3,TGTGCCAGCAGGTTAGCGGTTGCTAGCACAGATACGCAGTATTTT,CASRLAVASTDTQYF
.,.,TRBV4-3,TRBJ2-3,TGCGCCAGCAGCCAAGATTGGGCCCAGTCCGTTACAGATACGCAGTATTTT,CASSQDWAQSVTDTQYF
.,many,TRBV11-2,TRBJ2-7,TGTGCCAGCAGCTTGGGGTTTTACGAGCAGTACTTC,CASSLGFYEQYF
TRBD1,.,TRBV19,TRBJ1-1,TGTGCCAGTATTTGGACAGGAGTTAACACTGAAGCTTTCTTT,CASIWTGVNTEAFF
.,.,TRBV7-2,TRBJ1-3,TGTGCCAGCAGCGCAGTCGGGGGTCCCTCCTCTGGAAACACCATATATTTT,CASSAVGGPSSGNTIYF
.,.,TRBV28,TRBJ2-7,TGTGCCAGCAGTACCACAGGGTTCTTCTACGAGCAGTACTTC,CASSTTGFFYEQYF
TRBD1,.,TRBV7-8,TRBJ1-5,TGTGCCAGCAGCGTAAACCGGGACAGGTATTCGCCCCAGCATTTT,CASSVNRDRYSPQHF
.,once,TRBV30,TRBJ1-5,TGTGCCTGGAGTGGAGGGGGAGGCAATCAGCCCCAGCATTTT,CAWSGGGGNQPQHF
.,.,TRBV7-2,TRBJ1-2,TGTGCCAGCAGCTCCGACGGGGGCCATGGCTACACCTTC,CASSSDGGHGYTF
.,.,TRBV4-1,TRBJ2-5,TGCGCCAGCAGCCAAGCCCGCCTCTACAGGGGCGGGACGGTGGAGACCCAGTACTTC,CASSQARLYRGGTVETQYF
TRBD1,.,TRBV6-5,TRBJ2-2,TGTGCCAGCAGTTGGGACAGGGAGGGTAGCGGGGAGCTGTTTTTT,CASSWDREGSGELFF
.,.,TRBV5-1,TRBJ1-1,TGCGCCAGCAGCTTGGAATCGACAGCACTGACTGAAGCTTTCTTT,CASSLESTALTEAFF
TRBD1,.,TRBV27,TRBJ1-1,TGTGCCAGCAGTTTATCGGGTACAGGGGAAAAAGCTTTCTTT,CASSLSGTGEKAFF
TRBD1,.,TRBV2,TRBJ1-1,TGTGCCAGCAGGGGACAGAGCTACACTGAAGCTTTCTTT,CASRGQSYTEAFF
.,.,TRBV27,TRBJ1-1,TGTGCCAGCATCTCATATCCTGAAGCTTTCTTT,CASISYPEAFF
.,.,TRBV11-2,TRBJ2-7,TGTGCCAGCAGCTTAGGCTTGAGAGAGCAGTACTTC,CASSLGLREQYF
.,.,TRBV7-2,TRBJ2-3,TGTGCCAGCAGCTACACAGATACGCAGTATTTT,CASSYTDTQYF
.,few,TRBV10-3,TRBJ1-4,TGTGCCATCAGTGAGTACTCCACAGCAACTAATGAAAAACTGTTTTTT,CAISEYSTATNEKLFF
TRBD1,.,TRBV7-8,TRBJ2-7,TGTGCCAGCAGCCCCGGGACAGGGATACTGGCCTACGAGCAGTACTTC,CASSPGTGILAYEQYF
TRBD1,.,TRBV6-5,TRBJ1-1,TGTGCCAGCAGCCGGGACAGGTGGAGGAACACTGAAGCTTTCTTT,CASSRDRWRNTEAFF
.,.,TRBV6-6,TRBJ1-2,TGTGCCAGCAGTTACACGCAGCAGGGAAATGGCTACACCTTC,CASSYTQQGNGYTF
.,.,TRBV7-8,TRBJ2-7,TGTGCCAGCAGCTTAGCAGGTTCCTACGAGCAGTACTTC,CASSLAGSYEQYF
.,.,TRBV5-5,TRBJ2-1,TGTGCCAGCAGCTTGGCCCTGGGACCTAGAGACCCGTACAATGAGCAGTTCTTC,CASSLALGPRDPYNEQFF
.,.,TRBV5-1,TRBJ1-5,TGCGCCAGCAGCCAGGACAGATGGAGCAATCAGCCCCAGCATTTT,CASSQDRWSNQPQHF